This T cell receptor (beta chain) was profiled in a study of cytomegalovirus exposure and HLA in healthy donors (TCRdb year 2017). With respect to the entire study: According to an earlier analysis of 550 to 750 of the donors, about 179 million T cells yielded 90 million to 140 million unique TCR beta sequences and around 300 Gb of sequence data. Roughly 300 gigabases of sequencing data and around 80 million unique TCR sequences made up an early release that covered under 750 HLA-typed donors. Of the roughly 390 genotyped donors, 75% to 85% were placed in the genetic ancestry cluster associated with self-reported Caucasian donors. The study aimed to test whether cataloging public T cell receptors could reveal signatures of past pathogen exposure. Using immunosequencing, the study profiled T cell repertoires from 666 subjects and related those repertoires to cytomegalovirus serostatus. A separate validation cohort of roughly 110 different subjects was used in addition to the roughly 700-subject first cohort. The study combined high-throughput TCR immunosequencing, statistical association of individual TCRs with disease status, and machine learning to predict cytomegalovirus infection status. In a later analysis, previously published TCR beta repertoires from 600 to 850 donors were re-analyzed and high-resolution HLA genotyping was added so that TCR occurrence patterns could be studied. The later analysis used no new phenotypic data to find candidate immune exposures, relying instead on TCR beta sequences and their occurrence across donors. To decide whether each TCR beta V gene segment behaved as functional or pseudogenic, an earlier analysis of some 580 of the donors relied on high-throughput TCR beta sequencing. Donor age, sex, ethnicity and CMV serostatus were compiled together with the repertoire data. Genome-wide SNP genotypes for about 65% of the 666 donors were used in a later genetic analysis, which treated that subset as a discovery cohort. All discovery cohort repertoires had been generated on a single sequencing platform. HLA typing covered class I and class II loci at four-digit resolution. The number of donors typed differed by locus, with roughly 629-640 for A, B, C, DRB1 and DQB1, over 500 for DQA1, about 610 for DPA1, and approximately 470 for DPB1. Because of strong linkage in the cohort, four to six DR-DQ haplotypes were treated as single units for association and clustering. On average, roughly 250,000 unique TCR beta nucleotide sequences were sequenced per donor among about 400 genotyped donors of the cohort, with 15% to 20% of those sequences being non-productive.

In regard to this clone: The antigen it binds to is not known. The record has no base qualities; no much larger clone is one base away.

Library method: the immunoSEQ multiplex PCR assay. The multiplex PCR relied on a mix of 60 forward primers for TCR Vbeta segments and 13 reverse primers for TCR Jbeta segments. A multiplex PCR assay on genomic DNA amplified the CDR3 region of rearranged TCR beta genes. The amplified TCR beta libraries were sequenced on the Illumina HiSeq System as 87-base-pair reads. The source study handled its data this way. A later analysis counted some 80 million unique TCR beta chains across the 690 or so repertoires, and roughly 9.9 million of these chains were shared by at least two donors. Raw reads were error-corrected and collapsed into unique sequences with a nearest-neighbor algorithm that merged closely related sequences to remove PCR and sequencing errors. V, D and J gene segments were assigned by aligning CDR3 sequences to IMGT reference sequences. For a sequence to be retained, at least a six-nucleotide match to both a V gene segment and a J gene segment was required. A rearrangement was called productive if the CDR3 had no stop codons and remained in frame with V and J, and every other rearrangement was called non-productive. CDR3 was defined according to IMGT convention as the region running from the second conserved V-encoded cysteine to the conserved J-encoded phenylalanine. Sequences without an unambiguous match to a single V gene segment were excluded from the earlier analysis of a few hundred of the donors. In an earlier analysis of some 590 of the donors, a V segment was called functional when productive rearrangements were above 56.7%, and segregating when the standard deviation between donors exceeded 5%. A statistical classification framework was built to diagnose cytomegalovirus status from the catalog of TCR beta chain sequences. In a later analysis, V and J genes were assigned by comparing TCR nucleotide sequences against IMGT/GENE-DB human TR gene sequences. In a later analysis, CDR3 sequences and most-parsimonious VDJ recombination scenarios were assigned using the TCRdist pipeline. In a later analysis, each TCR beta chain was defined by its CDR3 amino acid sequence together with its V-gene family, and reads without a unique V-gene family were excluded. To address suspected cross-contamination and a sequencing artifact, a later analysis removed 450 to 700 highly shared, low-generation-probability nucleotide sequences. For each public chain, a later analysis derived a clonal expansion index from normalized ranks of inferred template counts within each repertoire. A later analysis computed generation probabilities with a VDJ recombination model fitted to out-of-frame rearrangements, and checked the results against IGoR. In a later analysis, hypergeometric tests were used to score TCR-TCR, TCR-HLA and TCR-CMV co-occurrence, with a repertoire-size bias correction applied to TCR pairs. A later analysis estimated false discovery rates by permuting HLA or CMV assignments 20 times. In a later analysis, co-occurring TCRs were grouped using DBSCAN, with TCRdist sequence similarity added in when clustering inside HLA-allele-positive subsets. Repertoires with fewer than 30,000 or more than 120,000 public chains, plus five repertoires with anomalous nucleotide sharing, were excluded from co-occurrence clustering. As stored in TCRdb, this immuneACCESS dataset retains in-frame rearrangements with V and J assigned. A fraction of the clones does not appear; measured against another copy, unresolved V genes explain less than half of the discrepancy, and the remainder lacks a known reason. V, J and clone size are those of that table, while D and trimming were read from the DNA. The sample table records 130,000 to 150,000 clones; 70% to 80% of these occur just once. The ten biggest clones cover over 3% of the sample.

Results the study describes overall, beyond this receptor: A later genetic analysis associated a missense DCLRE1C variant with V-gene and J-gene trimming of TCR beta chains, and an independent cohort replicated the association. In a later analysis, about 17,000 TCR beta sequences were associated with specific HLA alleles at a false discovery rate of 0.05. HLA typing was unavailable for some donors at each locus, so association tests used only the typed subset. The study listed approximately 150 TCR beta chains as associated with cytomegalovirus. A further reported finding was that TCR beta sequences accurately predicted the HLA-A and HLA-B alleles for most subjects in the first cohort. Compared with equally common non-associated chains, HLA-associated TCR beta chains in a later analysis were more clonally expanded and had lower generation probabilities. According to a later genetic analysis, donors in an Asian-associated ancestry cluster had fewer N-insertions in productive TCRs than the approximately 700-donor mean. According to a later analysis, parvovirus B19, influenza, CMV and Epstein-Barr virus appeared linked to several top co-occurrence clusters. This cohort had only TCR beta chains sequenced, and the lack of alpha or paired-chain data limited which features could be detected. A later analysis found that most CMV-associated TCR beta chains appeared HLA-restricted, with HLA associations seemingly driven largely by CMV exposure. In both the original and validation cohorts, the classifier was reported to diagnose cytomegalovirus status with high specificity and sensitivity. The sequencing pipeline was judged likely to have produced a cluster of highly shared sequence variants as a technical artifact. When HLA alleles, especially DR and DQ, strongly co-occurred, attributing TCR associations to individual alleles was difficult. For the cohort, immune exposure information was limited to CMV serostatus. Some IMGT-functional V segments, including TRBV6-2 and TRBV6-3, could not be told apart with the 87-base-pair reads, so those segments were excluded. It was suggested by the authors that the approach could potentially be generalized to other disease states and immunological phenotypes. In a later analysis, the rate of TCR association differed among HLA loci, with DRB1 alleles having the most associated TCRs and HLA-C alleles having the fewest. Linkage disequilibrium might explain the correlated functional status among segregating V segments, but an unknown experimental factor could not be excluded. The presence/absence analyses assumed that sequencing depth was roughly uniform across donors, and that assumption may not be true. In an earlier analysis of approximately 590 of the donors, most TCR beta V segments were observed in productive rearrangements about 90% or about 30% of the time, broadly matching IMGT annotations. Most TCR sequences were seen in very few donors, while some public TCRs were found in many individuals. Because counts were too low, roughly 16 rarely observed V segments, including chromosome 9 orphons, were left out of the earlier analysis of approximately 500 of the donors. In vitro tests confirmed that a few of the cytomegalovirus-associated TCR beta chains recognize cytomegalovirus antigens.

V is shortened by 4 bases, J by 4 bases, and the region joining them spans 14 bases. The CDR3 sequence holds 14 residues, the cysteine and phenylalanine included. CDR3 DNA is the only sequence kept; it has 42 bases, read in frame from the first base. CDR1 and CDR2 are read off the germline V gene (reference sequence) as SEHNR and FQNEAQ. The cohort was made up of under 800 healthy bone marrow donors. Cohort members were all nominally healthy when sampled, although unrecorded immune exposures were likely present. The donor was CMV seronegative and was included in the group of a few hundred seronegative cohort members. Every donor gave a peripheral blood sample, and the peripheral blood mononuclear cells from that sample were used for TCR beta sequencing. The Qiagen DNeasy Blood Extraction Kit was used to extract genomic DNA from the blood cell samples.

The receptor chain draws on TRBV7-9 and TRBJ2-7; the D region possibly corresponds to TRBD2 (6 bases align). This clonotype was obtained from a female donor in good health and CMV-seronegative. Source material: PBMCs. The bases read TGTGCCAGCAGCTGGGACTTCTATCCGTACGAGCAGTACTTC. Its protein reads: CASSWDFYPYEQYF.